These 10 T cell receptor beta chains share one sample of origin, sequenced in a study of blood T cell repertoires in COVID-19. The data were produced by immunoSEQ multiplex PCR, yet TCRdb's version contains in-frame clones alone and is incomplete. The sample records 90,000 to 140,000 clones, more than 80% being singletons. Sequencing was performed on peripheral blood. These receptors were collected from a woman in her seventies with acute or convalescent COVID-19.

The DNA for the CDR3 is TGTGCCAGCAGGGCGGCTAGCGGGATCACAGATACGCAGTATTTT. Its translation: CASRAASGITDTQYF. The chain employs TRBV2 and TRBJ2-3, with 9 bases aligning to TRBD2. The CDR3 is 15 residues long. Germline trimming cut 6 bases from V and 2 bases from J; bases unmatched to any gene: 6. CDR1 and CDR2 from the germline V gene are SNHLY and FYNNEI.

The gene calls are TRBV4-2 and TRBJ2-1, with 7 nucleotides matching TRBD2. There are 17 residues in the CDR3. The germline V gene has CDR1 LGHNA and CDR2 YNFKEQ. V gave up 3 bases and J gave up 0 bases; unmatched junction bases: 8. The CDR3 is CASSQELGDYSYNEQFF. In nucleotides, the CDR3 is TGTGCCAGCAGCCAGGAACTTGGGGACTACTCCTACAATGAGCAGTTCTTC.

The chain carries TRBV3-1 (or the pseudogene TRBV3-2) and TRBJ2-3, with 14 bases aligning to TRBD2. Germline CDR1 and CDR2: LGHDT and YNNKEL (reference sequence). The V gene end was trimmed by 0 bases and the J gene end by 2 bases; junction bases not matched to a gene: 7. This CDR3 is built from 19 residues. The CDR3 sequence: CASSQDGLAGGPSTDTQYF. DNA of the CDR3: TGTGCCAGCAGCCAAGACGGACTAGCGGGGGGCCCCTCCACAGATACGCAGTATTTT.

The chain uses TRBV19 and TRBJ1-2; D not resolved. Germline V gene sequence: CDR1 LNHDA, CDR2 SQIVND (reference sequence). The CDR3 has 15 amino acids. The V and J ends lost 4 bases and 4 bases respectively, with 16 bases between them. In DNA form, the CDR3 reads TGTGCCAGTAGTACCCGGTCCGGCGACATCTATGGCTACACCTTC. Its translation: CASSTRSGDIYGYTF.

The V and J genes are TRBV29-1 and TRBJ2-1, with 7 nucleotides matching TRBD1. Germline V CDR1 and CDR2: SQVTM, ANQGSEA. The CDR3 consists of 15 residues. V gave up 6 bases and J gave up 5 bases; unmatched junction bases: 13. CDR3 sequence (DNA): TGCAGCGTCGACCACCGGGACAGACCAAACAATGAGCAGTTCTTC. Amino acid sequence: CSVDHRDRPNNEQFF.

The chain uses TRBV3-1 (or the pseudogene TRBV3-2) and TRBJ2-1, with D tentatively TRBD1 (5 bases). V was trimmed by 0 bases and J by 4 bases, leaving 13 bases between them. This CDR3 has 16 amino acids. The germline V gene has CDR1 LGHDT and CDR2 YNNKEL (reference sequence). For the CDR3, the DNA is TGTGCCAGCAGCCAAGACGGAACAGGACCTTACAATGAGCAGTTCTTC. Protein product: CASSQDGTGPYNEQFF.

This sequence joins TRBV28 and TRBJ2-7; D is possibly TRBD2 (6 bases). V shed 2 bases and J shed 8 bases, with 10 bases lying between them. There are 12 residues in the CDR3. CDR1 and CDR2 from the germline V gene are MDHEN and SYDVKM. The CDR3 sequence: CASSLSAGKQYF. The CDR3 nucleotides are TGTGCCAGCAGTTTAAGTGCGGGAAAGCAGTACTTC.

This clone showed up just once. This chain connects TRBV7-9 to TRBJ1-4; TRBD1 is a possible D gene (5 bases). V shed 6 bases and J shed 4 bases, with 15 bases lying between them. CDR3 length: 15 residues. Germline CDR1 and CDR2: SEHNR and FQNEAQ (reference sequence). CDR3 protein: CASRPRQTLNEKLFF. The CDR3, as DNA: TGTGCCAGCAGACCTCGACAGACCCTTAATGAAAAACTGTTTTTT.

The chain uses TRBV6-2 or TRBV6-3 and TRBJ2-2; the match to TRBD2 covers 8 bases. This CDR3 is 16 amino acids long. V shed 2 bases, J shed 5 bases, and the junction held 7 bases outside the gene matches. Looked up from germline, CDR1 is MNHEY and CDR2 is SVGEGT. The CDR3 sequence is CASSYPGTRGTGELFF. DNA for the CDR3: TGTGCCAGCAGTTACCCGGGGACTAGAGGTACCGGGGAGCTGTTTTTT.

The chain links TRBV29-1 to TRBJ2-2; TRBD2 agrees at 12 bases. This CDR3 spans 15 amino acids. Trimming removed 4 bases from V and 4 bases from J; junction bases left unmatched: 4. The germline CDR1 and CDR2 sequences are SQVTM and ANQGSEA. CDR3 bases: TGCAGCGTTGCCCCTAGCGGGGGGGGCACCGGGGAGCTGTTTTTT. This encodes CSVAPSGGGTGELFF.